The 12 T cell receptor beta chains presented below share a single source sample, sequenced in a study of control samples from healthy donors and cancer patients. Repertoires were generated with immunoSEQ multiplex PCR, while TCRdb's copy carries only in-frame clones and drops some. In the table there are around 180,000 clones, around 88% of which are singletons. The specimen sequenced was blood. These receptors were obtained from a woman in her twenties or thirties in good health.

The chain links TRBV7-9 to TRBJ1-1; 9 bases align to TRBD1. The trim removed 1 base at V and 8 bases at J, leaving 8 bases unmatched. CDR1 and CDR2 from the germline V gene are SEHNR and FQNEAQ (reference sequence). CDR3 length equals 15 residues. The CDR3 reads CASSLGPQGAFEAFF. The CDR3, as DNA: TGTGCCAGCAGCTTAGGTCCACAGGGGGCGTTCGAAGCTTTCTTT.

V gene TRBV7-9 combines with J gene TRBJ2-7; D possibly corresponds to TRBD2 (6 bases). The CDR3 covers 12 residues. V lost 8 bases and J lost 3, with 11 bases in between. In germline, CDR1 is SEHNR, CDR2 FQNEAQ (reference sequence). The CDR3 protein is CASGGDLYEQYF. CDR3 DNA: TGTGCCAGCGGCGGGGATCTCTACGAGCAGTACTTC.

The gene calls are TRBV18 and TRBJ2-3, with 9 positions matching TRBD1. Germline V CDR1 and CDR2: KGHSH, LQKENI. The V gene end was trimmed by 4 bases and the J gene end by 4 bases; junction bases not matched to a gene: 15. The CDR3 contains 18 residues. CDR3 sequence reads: CASSRGLQGAHFADTQYF. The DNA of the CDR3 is TGTGCCAGCTCACGGGGTCTACAGGGGGCTCATTTCGCAGATACGCAGTATTTT.

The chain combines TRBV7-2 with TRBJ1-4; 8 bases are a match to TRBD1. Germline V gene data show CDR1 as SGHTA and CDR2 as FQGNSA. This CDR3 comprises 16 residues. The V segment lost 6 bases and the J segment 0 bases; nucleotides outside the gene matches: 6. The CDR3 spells CASRGQGTATNEKLFF. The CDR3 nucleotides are TGTGCCAGCAGAGGACAGGGTACTGCAACTAATGAAAAACTGTTTTTT.

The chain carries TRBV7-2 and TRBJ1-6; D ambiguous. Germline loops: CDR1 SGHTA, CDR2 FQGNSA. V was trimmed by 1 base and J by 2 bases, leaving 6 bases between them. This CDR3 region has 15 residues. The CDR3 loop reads CASSLVGPYNSPLHF. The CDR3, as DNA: TGTGCCAGCAGCTTAGTGGGTCCCTATAATTCACCCCTCCACTTT. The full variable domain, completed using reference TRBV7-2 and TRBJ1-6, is GAGVSQSPSNKVTEKGKDVELRCDPISGHTALYWYRQSLGQGLEFLIYFQGNSAPDKSGLPSDRFSAERTGGSVSTLTIQRTQQEDSAVYLCASSLVGPYNSPLHFGNGTRLTVT.

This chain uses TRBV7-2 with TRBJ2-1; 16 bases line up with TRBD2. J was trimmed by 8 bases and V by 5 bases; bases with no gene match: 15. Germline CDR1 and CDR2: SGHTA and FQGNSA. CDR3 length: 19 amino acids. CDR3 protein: CASSQGWGLAGGWPDEQFF. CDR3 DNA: TGTGCCAGCAGCCAAGGATGGGGACTAGCGGGAGGGTGGCCGGATGAGCAGTTCTTC.

The CDR3, as DNA: TGTGCCAGCAGCCAAGAGGGAGGGGTCAGCTATGGCTACACCTTC. Encoded protein: CASSQEGGVSYGYTF. This chain connects TRBV3-1 (or the pseudogene TRBV3-2) to TRBJ1-2, with D possibly matching TRBD1 (5 bases). This CDR3 spans 15 amino acids. Trimming pared 0 bases from V and 4 bases from J, leaving 12 bases between. CDR1 is LGHDT, CDR2 YNNKEL, per germline (reference sequence).

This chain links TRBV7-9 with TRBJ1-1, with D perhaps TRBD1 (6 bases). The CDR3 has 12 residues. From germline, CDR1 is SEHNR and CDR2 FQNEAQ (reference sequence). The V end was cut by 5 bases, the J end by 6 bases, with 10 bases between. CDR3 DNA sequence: TGTGCCAGCAGCGCCGGGACACCTGAAGCTTTCTTT. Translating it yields CASSAGTPEAFF. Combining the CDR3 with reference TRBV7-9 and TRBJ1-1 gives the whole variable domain DTGVSQNPRHKITKRGQNVTFRCDPISEHNRLYWYRQTLGQGPEFLTYFQNEAQLEKSRLLSDRFSAERPKGSFSTLEIQRTEQGDSAMYLCASSAGTPEAFFGQGTRLTVV.

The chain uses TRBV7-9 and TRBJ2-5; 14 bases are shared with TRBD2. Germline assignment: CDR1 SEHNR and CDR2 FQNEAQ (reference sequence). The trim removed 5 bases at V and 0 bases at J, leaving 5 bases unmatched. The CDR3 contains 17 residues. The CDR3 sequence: CASSPRTSGGYQETQYF. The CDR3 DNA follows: TGTGCCAGCAGCCCCCGGACTAGCGGGGGGTACCAAGAGACCCAGTACTTC. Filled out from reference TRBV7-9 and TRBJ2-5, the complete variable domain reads DTGVSQNPRHKITKRGQNVTFRCDPISEHNRLYWYRQTLGQGPEFLTYFQNEAQLEKSRLLSDRFSAERPKGSFSTLEIQRTEQGDSAMYLCASSPRTSGGYQETQYFGPGTRLLVL.

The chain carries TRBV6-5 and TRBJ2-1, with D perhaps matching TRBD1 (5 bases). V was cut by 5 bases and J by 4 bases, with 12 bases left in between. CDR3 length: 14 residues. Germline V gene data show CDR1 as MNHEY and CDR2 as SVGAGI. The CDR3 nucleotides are TGTGCCAGCAGTCGCGGAGCAGGGTACAATGAGCAGTTCTTC. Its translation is CASSRGAGYNEQFF.

CDR3 amino acids: CASGFQGSEAFF. The CDR3 DNA follows: TGTGCTAGTGGTTTTCAGGGCTCTGAAGCTTTCTTT. The chain couples TRBV12-5 to TRBJ1-1; D might be TRBD1 (5 bases). The CDR3 runs to 12 residues. Germline-derived CDR1 and CDR2 are LGHNT and FRNRAP. V was cut by 3 bases and J by 6 bases, with 8 bases left in between. Together with reference TRBV12-5 and TRBJ1-1, the CDR3 gives the full variable domain: DARVTQTPRHKVTEMGQEVTMRCQPILGHNTVFWYRQTMMQGLELLAYFRNRAPLDDSGMPKDRFSAEMPDATLATLKIQPSEPRDSAVYFCASGFQGSEAFFGQGTRLTVV.

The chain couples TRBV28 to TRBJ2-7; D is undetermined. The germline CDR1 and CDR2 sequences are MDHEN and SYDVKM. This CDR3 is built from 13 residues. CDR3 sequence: CASSLAWVPLQAV. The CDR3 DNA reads TGTGCCAGCAGTTTAGCGTGGGTTCCCCTCCAGGCCGTC.